Listed here are 19 T cell receptor beta chains from one sample, sequenced in a study of CD8+CD57+ T cells in acquired aplastic anemia. CDR3 and TCR beta VDJ profiling relied on a genomic DNA template. MiXCR, applied by TCRdb to the reads, yields one record per CDR3 protein. The sample has roughly 58,000 distinct CDR3 sequences; around 55% are singletons. Sequencing was done on a sample of sorted CD4+, CD8+, or CD8+CD57+ T cells (not recorded which) from PBMCs. The source of these receptors is a human donor in good health, serving as a control.

This clonotype appeared many times. The rearrangement joins TRBV12-3 or TRBV12-4 to TRBJ1-1, with TRBD1 matching 9 bases. Trimming took 1 base from V and 4 from J; bases not matched to a gene: 1. This CDR3 region has 14 residues. The CDR3 sequence: CASSLGQGVTEAFF. DNA of the CDR3: TGTGCCAGCAGTTTAGGACAGGGGGTCACTGAAGCTTTCTTT.

J is TRBJ2-3 and V is TRBV7-6, with 7 bases matching TRBD2. Trimming removed 1 base from V and 5 bases from J; junction bases left unmatched: 0. Germline CDR1 and CDR2: SGHVS and FNYEAQ. The CDR3 is made up of 13 amino acids. CDR3 sequence reads: CASSLVAGDTQYF. The CDR3, as DNA: TGTGCCAGCAGCTTAGTAGCGGGAGATACGCAGTATTTT.

This clonotype occurred many times. The genes are TRBV7-2 and TRBJ2-7; no definite D call. Germline V CDR1 and CDR2: SGHTA, FQGNSA. The CDR3 runs 16 residues. V lost 1 base, J lost 2 bases, and 15 bases lay in between. The CDR3 DNA reads TGTGCCAGCAGCTTAGTGGGCGCCGGGTTAGCCTACGAGCAGTACTTC. Translated, it gives CASSLVGAGLAYEQYF.

This clonotype was found once. A junction boundary mismatches the germline segment, possibly from a read error. The V gene is TRBV15, the J gene TRBJ2-7; unclear D gene. The CDR3 is made up of 13 amino acids. The V gene's germline CDR1 is LNHNV and CDR2 YYDKDF (reference sequence). This CDR3 is CATSRERGFQQYF. As DNA, the CDR3 is TGTGCCACCAGCCGAGAGAGAGGTTTCCAGCAGTACTTC. Together with reference TRBV15 and TRBJ2-7, the CDR3 gives the full variable domain: DAMVIQNPRYQVTQFGKPVTLSCSQTLNHNVMYWYQQKSSQAPKLLFHYYDKDFNNEADTPDNFQSRRPNTSFCFLDIRSPGLGDTAMYLCATSRERGFQQYFGPGTRLTVT.

This clonotype has just a few counts. A read error may be the cause here, since a much bigger clone is one base away. The chain links TRBV7-8 to TRBJ1-2; 8 nucleotides line up with TRBD1. There are 15 residues in the CDR3. Germline V gene lookup returns CDR1 SGHVS and CDR2 FQNEAQ. CDR3 protein: CAGSYQGQGINGYTF. CDR3 nucleotides: TGTGCCGGCAGCTACCAAGGACAGGGAATAAATGGCTACACCTTC.

The chain has TRBV9 and TRBJ1-2; 11 bases match TRBD1. Germline CDR1 is SGDLS and CDR2 is YYNGEE. The CDR3 is made up of 14 amino acids. V shed 5 bases, J shed 3 bases, and the junction held 3 bases outside the gene matches. CDR3 sequence reads: CASSRDRGDYGYTF. Here the CDR3 DNA reads TGTGCCAGCAGTAGGGACAGGGGGGACTATGGCTACACCTTC.

A note on this clonotype: One base away lies a much larger clone, so this may be a sequencing read error. The chain uses TRBV18 and TRBJ2-1; 12 bases line up with TRBD2. Germline CDR1 reads KGHSH; CDR2 reads LQKENI. This CDR3 is built from 19 residues. The CDR3 nucleotides are TGTGCCAGCCCACCACTGGGACTAGCGGGTCTGAGCTCCTACAATGAGCAGTTCTTC. Its protein is CASPPLGLAGLSSYNEQFF.

This clonotype came up once. This chain joins TRBV15 and TRBJ2-1; TRBD2 might be the D (7 bases). V gave up 0 bases and J gave up 6 bases, with 12 bases separating them. CDR1 is LNHNV and CDR2 is YYDKDF in the germline V gene (reference sequence). The CDR3 sequence is 15 residues long. The CDR3 region is CATSRERGPGNEQFF. CDR3 bases: TGTGCCACCAGCAGAGAGCGGGGGCCGGGCAATGAGCAGTTCTTC.

The chain has TRBV29-1 and TRBJ2-7; D is possibly TRBD1 (5 bases). Germline lookup yields CDR1 SQVTM and CDR2 ANQGSEA. The V end lost 4 bases, the J end lost 4 bases, and 11 bases lay between the germline ends. The CDR3 sequence is 12 residues long. CDR3: CSVGAGNYEQYF. The CDR3 DNA reads as TGCAGCGTTGGGGCAGGGAATTACGAGCAGTACTTC.

The rearrangement joins TRBV2 to TRBJ1-1; D is possibly TRBD1 (6 bases). Germline V gene data show CDR1 as SNHLY and CDR2 as FYNNEI. Trimming took 8 bases from V and 9 from J, leaving 31 bases between them. The CDR3 spans 17 residues. CDR3 DNA sequence: TGTGCCAGCCTCCCCACAGGGCTGTCCAGCCTAGGGGGGAAAGCTTTCTTT. Protein: CASLPTGLSSLGGKAFF.

V usage is TRBV7-2 and J usage is TRBJ1-6; D ambiguous. The CDR3 runs to 13 residues. Trimming cost V 11 bases and J 7 bases, with 15 bases left between them. Germline V gene data show CDR1 as SGHTA and CDR2 as FQGNSA. The CDR3 bases are TGTGCCGCTAGATCGGGATACAATTCACCCCTCCACTTT. Its protein is CAARSGYNSPLHF.

At least ten counts were recorded for this clonotype. The chain combines TRBV3-1 with TRBJ1-2; 7 nucleotides agree with TRBD1. Germline CDR1 is LGHDT and CDR2 is YNNKEL (reference sequence). The V segment lost 0 bases and the J segment 7 bases; nucleotides outside the gene matches: 5. CDR3 length: 14 residues. CDR3: CASSQERGGGGYTF. The DNA of the CDR3 is TGTGCCAGCAGCCAAGAAAGAGGGGGCGGTGGCTACACCTTC.

Concerning this clonotype: Since the CDR3 does not end with the conserved phenylalanine or tryptophan, this likely comes from a read error. This rearrangement joins TRBV9 to TRBJ2-7; 13 nucleotides match TRBD2. There are 15 residues in the CDR3. Trimming took 3 bases from V and 3 from J; bases not matched to a gene: 3. The germline gives CDR1 SGDLS, CDR2 YYNGEE. CDR3 sequence reads: CASSAGLAGVYEQYS. In DNA, the CDR3 is TGTGCCAGCAGCGCCGGACTAGCGGGAGTCTACGAGCAGTACTCC.

This chain joins TRBV6-1 and TRBJ2-7; 7 bases agree with TRBD1. The CDR3 runs 15 residues. V trimming: 1 base; J trimming: 7 bases; junction bases outside the gene matches: 10. Germline V lookup: CDR1 MNHNS, CDR2 SASEGT. The CDR3 is CASSEEGTVGSEQYF. CDR3 nucleotides: TGTGCCAGCAGTGAAGAGGGGACAGTGGGATCAGAGCAGTACTTC.

The gene calls are TRBV7-3 and TRBJ1-1; D call uncertain. Germline assignment: CDR1 SGHTA and CDR2 FQGTGA. The V end lost 2 bases, the J end lost 0 bases, and 4 bases lay between the germline ends. CDR3 length: 13 residues. CDR3 nucleotides: TGTGCCAGCAGCTTAGATCTGAACACTGAAGCTTTCTTT. Translated, it gives CASSLDLNTEAFF.

There are many counts of this clonotype. The rearrangement links TRBV6-1 to TRBJ2-1, with 7 bases identical to TRBD2. The trim removed 1 base at V and 0 bases at J, leaving 0 bases unmatched. Germline V CDR1 and CDR2: MNHNS, SASEGT. This CDR3 is built from 15 residues. The CDR3 DNA reads as TGTGCCAGCAGTGAAGGCGGGGGCTCCTACAATGAGCAGTTCTTC. Protein product: CASSEGGGSYNEQFF.

The rearrangement joins TRBV24-1 to TRBJ1-2; no clear D. V was pared by 3 bases and J by 7 bases, with 14 bases between. Germline-derived CDR1 and CDR2 are KGHDR and SFDVKD. The CDR3 consists of 14 residues. CDR3 in amino acids: CATSDPNQEGGYTF. CDR3 DNA: TGTGCCACCAGTGATCCCAATCAGGAGGGTGGCTACACCTTC.

The rearrangement joins TRBV15 to TRBJ2-7; D gene ambiguous. The ends were cut back, 0 bases at V and 2 bases at J, with 11 bases in the middle. The CDR3 contains 15 residues. Germline V lookup: CDR1 LNHNV, CDR2 YYDKDF (reference sequence). CDR3 sequence reads: CATSRDPTTTYEQYF. The DNA for the CDR3 is TGTGCCACCAGCAGAGATCCTACCACTACCTACGAGCAGTACTTC.

The chain recombines TRBV19 with TRBJ2-7; D might be TRBD1 (5 bases). This CDR3 has 13 amino acids. V lost 5 bases to trimming and J lost 6 bases, with 14 bases between them. CDR1 is LNHDA and CDR2 is SQIVND in the germline V gene (reference sequence). CDR3 sequence (DNA): TGTGCCAGTAGTCTCTCGGCAGGGATCGAGCAGTACTTC. Its protein is CASSLSAGIEQYF.